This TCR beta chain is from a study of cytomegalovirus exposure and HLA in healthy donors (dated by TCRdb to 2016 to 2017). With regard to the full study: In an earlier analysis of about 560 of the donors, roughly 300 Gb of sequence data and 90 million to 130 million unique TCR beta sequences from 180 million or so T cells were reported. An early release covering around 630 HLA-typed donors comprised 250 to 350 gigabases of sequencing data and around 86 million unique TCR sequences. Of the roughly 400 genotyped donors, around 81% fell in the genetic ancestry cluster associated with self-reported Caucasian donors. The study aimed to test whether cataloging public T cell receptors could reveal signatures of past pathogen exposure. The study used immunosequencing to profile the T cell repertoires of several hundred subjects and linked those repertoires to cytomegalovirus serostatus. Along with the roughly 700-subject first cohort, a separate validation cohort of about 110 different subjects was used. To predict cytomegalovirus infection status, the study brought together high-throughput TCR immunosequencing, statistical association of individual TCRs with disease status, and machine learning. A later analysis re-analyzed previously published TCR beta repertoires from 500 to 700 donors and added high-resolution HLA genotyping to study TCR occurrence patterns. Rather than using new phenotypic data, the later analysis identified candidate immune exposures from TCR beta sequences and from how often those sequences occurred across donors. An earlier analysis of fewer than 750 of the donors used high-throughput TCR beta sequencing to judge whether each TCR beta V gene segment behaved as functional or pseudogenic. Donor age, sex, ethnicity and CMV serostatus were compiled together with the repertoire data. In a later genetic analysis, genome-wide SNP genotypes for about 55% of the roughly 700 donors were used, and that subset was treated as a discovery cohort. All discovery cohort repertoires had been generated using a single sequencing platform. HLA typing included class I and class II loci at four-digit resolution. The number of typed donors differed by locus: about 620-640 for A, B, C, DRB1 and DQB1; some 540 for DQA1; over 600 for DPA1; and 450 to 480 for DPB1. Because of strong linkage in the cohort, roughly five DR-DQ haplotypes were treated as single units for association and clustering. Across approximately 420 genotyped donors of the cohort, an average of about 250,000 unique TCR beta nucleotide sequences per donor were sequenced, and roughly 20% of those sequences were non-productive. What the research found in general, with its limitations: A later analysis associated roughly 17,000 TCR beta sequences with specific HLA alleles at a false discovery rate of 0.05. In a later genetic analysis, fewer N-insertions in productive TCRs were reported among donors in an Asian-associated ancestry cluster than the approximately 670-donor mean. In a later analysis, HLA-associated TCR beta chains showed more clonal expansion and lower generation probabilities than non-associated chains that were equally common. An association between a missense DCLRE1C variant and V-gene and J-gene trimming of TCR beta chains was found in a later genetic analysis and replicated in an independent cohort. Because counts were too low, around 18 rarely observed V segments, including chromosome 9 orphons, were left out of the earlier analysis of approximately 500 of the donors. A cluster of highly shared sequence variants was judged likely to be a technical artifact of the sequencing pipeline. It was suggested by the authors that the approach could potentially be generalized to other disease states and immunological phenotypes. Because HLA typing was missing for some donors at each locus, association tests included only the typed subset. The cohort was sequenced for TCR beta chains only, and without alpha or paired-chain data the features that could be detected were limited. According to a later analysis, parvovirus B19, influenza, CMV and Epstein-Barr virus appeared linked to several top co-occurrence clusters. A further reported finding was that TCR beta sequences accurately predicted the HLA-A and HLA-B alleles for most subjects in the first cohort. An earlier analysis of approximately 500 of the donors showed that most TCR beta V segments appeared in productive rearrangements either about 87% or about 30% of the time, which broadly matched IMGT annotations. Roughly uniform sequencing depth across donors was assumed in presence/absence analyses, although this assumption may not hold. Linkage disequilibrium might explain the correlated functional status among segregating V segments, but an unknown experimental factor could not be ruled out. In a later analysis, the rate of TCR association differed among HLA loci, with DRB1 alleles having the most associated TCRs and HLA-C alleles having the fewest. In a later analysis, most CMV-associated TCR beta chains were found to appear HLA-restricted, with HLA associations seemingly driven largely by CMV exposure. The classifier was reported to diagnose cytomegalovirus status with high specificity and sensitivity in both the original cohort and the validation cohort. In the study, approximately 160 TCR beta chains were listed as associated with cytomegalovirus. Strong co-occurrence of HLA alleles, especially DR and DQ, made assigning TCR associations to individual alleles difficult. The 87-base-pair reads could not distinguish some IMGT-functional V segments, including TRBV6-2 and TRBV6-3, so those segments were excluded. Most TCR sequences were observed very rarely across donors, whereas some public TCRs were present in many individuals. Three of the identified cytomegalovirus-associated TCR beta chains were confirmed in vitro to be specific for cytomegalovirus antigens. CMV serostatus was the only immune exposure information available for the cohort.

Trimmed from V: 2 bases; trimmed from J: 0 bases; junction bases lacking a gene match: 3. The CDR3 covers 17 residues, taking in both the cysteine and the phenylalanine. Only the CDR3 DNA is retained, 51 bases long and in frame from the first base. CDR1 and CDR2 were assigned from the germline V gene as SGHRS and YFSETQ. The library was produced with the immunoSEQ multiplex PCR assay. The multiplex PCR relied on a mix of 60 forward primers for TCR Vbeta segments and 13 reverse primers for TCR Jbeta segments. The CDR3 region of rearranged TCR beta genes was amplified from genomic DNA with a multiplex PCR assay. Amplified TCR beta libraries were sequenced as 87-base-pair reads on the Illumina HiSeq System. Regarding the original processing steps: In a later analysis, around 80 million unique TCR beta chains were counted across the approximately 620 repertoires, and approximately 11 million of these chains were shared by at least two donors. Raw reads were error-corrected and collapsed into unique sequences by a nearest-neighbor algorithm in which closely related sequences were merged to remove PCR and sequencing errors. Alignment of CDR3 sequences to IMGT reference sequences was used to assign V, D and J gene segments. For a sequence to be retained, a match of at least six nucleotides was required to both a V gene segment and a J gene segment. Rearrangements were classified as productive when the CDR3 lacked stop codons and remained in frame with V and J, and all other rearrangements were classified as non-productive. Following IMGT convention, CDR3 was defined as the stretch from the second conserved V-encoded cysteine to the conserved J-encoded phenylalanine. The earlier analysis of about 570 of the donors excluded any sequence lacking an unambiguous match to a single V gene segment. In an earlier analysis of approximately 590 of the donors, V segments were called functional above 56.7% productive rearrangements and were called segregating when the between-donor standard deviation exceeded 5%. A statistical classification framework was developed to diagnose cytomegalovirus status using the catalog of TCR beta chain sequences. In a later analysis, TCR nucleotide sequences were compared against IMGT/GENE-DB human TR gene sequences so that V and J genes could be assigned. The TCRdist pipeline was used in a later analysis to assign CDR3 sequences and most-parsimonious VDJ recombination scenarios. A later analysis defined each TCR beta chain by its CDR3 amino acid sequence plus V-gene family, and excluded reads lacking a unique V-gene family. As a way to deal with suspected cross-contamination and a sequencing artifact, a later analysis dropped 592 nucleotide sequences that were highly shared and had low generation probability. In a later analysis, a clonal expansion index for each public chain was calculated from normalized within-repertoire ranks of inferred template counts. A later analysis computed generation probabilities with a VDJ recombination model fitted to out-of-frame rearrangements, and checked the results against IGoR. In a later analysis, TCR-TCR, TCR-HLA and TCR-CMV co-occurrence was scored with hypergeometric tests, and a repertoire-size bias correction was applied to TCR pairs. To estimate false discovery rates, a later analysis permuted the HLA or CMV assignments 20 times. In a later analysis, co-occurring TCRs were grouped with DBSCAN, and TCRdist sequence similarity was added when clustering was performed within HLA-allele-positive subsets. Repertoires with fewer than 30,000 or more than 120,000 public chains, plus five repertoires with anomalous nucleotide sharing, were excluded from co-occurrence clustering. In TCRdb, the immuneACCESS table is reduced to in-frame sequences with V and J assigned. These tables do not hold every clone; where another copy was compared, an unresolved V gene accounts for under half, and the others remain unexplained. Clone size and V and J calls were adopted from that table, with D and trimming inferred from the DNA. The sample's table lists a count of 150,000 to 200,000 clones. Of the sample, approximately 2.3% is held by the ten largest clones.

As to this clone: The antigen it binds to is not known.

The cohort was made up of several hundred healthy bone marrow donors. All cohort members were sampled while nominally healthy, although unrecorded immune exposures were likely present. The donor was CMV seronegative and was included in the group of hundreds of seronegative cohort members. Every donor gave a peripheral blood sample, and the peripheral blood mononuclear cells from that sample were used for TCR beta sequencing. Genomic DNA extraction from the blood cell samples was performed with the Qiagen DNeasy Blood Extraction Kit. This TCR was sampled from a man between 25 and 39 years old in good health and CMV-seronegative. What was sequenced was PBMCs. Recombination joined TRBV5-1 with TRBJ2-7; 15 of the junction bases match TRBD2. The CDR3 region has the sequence CASSFGLAGGYSYEQYF. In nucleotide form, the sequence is TGCGCCAGCAGCTTTGGACTAGCGGGAGGGTACTCCTACGAGCAGTACTTC.